The TCR beta chain described here comes from a study of graft-versus-host responses after intestinal transplantation. CDR1 and CDR2 from the germline V gene are SGHAT and FQDESV (reference sequence). V was pared by 2 bases and J by 0 bases, with 8 bases between. This CDR3 region has 14 residues. The protocol was immunoSEQ multiplex PCR, while the TCRdb copy is restricted to in-frame clones and leaves out a portion. The data contain more than 95,000 clones, 90% to 95% of them singletons. Notes on the study in general: Among recipient marrow samples, GvH clones were found; some appeared first in ileum or blood. Declines in HvG clones occurring early post-transplant were associated with peak circulating GvH clone levels. High graft-versus-host to host-versus-graft clonal ratios were found in allografts of patients who had graft-donor T cell macrochimerism.

With respect to this clone: No antigen is known for it.

This clonotype was obtained from a human donor who received an intestinal transplant. Here the sequenced sample was unstimulated CD8+ T cells sorted from spleen or lymph node cells, taken before intestinal transplant. The rearrangement links TRBV11-1 to TRBJ2-7; no firm D call. This CDR3 reads CASSLIGSSYEQYF. DNA for the CDR3: TGTGCCAGCAGCTTAATCGGAAGCTCCTACGAGCAGTACTTC. Variable domain in full (rest from reference TRBV11-1 and TRBJ2-7): EAEVAQSPRYKITEKSQAVAFWCDPISGHATLYWYRQILGQGPELLVQFQDESVVDDSQLPKDRFSAERLKGVDSTLKIQPAELGDSAMYLCASSLIGSSYEQYFGPGTRLTVT.